The clone carrying this T cell receptor (beta chain) has only a few counts. The data originate from a study of beta chain features in type 1 diabetes. Every bit of the isolated RNA underwent reverse transcription, so sequencing read expressed TCRB transcripts. TCRdb keeps only in-frame clones here, not all; method: immunoSEQ multiplex PCR. The sample includes 600,000 to 650,000 clones, 15% to 19% of them seen just once. The V gene lost 7 bases and the J gene lost 1 base, with 7 bases spanning the gap. The germline CDR1 and CDR2 sequences are SEHNR and FQNEAQ (reference sequence). This CDR3 region has 12 residues.

The receptor was isolated from a man between 18 and 35 years old in good health. The genes are TRBV7-9 and TRBJ2-5; D remains ambiguous. The specimen was naive CD4+ T cells from blood. The CDR3 DNA reads as TGTGCCAGCACAGTCCTCCAAGAGACCCAGTACTTC. This sequence encodes CASTVLQETQYF.